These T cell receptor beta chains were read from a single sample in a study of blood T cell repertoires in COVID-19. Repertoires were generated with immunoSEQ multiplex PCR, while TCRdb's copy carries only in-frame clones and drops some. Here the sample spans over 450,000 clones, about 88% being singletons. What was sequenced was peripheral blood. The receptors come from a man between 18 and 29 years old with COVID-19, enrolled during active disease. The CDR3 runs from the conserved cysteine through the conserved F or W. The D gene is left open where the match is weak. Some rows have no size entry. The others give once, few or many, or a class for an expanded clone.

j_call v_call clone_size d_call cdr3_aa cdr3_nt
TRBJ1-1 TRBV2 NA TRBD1 CASSEVYRGTEAFF TGTGCCAGCAGTGAGGTATACAGGGGTACTGAAGCTTTCTTT
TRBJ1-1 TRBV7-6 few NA CASSHGDIRNTEAFF TGTGCCAGCAGCCACGGGGACATACGTAACACTGAAGCTTTCTTT
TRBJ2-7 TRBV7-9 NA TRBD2 CASSLASGGPESYEQYF TGTGCCAGCAGCTTAGCTAGCGGGGGGCCCGAATCCTACGAGCAGTACTTC
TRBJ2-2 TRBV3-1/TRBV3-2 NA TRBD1 CASSGQGLNTGELFF TGTGCCAGCAGTGGACAGGGGTTGAACACCGGGGAGCTGTTTTTT
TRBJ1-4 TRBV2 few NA CASSPRGSGEKLFF TGTGCCAGCAGCCCCAGGGGAAGTGGTGAAAAACTGTTTTTT
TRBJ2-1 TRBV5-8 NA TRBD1 CASSSGTGADNEQFF TGTGCCAGCAGCTCCGGGACAGGGGCGGACAATGAGCAGTTCTTC
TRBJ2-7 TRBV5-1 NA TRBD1 CASSLGGQGGNEQYF TGCGCCAGCAGCTTGGGGGGACAGGGGGGGAACGAGCAGTACTTC
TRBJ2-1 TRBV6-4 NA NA CASSEGSRDTDEQFF TGTGCCAGCAGTGAAGGATCACGGGACACCGATGAGCAGTTCTTC
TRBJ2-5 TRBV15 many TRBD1 CATSRDRTGGASGTQYF TGTGCCACCAGCAGAGACAGGACAGGGGGCGCTTCCGGGACCCAGTACTTC
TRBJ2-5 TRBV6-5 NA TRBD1 CASGDRGRGTQYF TGTGCCAGCGGGGACAGGGGGCGGGGGACCCAGTACTTC
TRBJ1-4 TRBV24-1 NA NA CATSDSRTVNEKLFF TGTGCCACCAGTGATTCTCGGACAGTAAATGAAAAACTGTTTTTT
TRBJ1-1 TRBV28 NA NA CASSFRGRNTEAFF TGTGCCAGCAGTTTCCGGGGTAGGAACACTGAAGCTTTCTTT
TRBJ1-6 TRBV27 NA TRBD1 CASSTGQGFSPLHF TGTGCCAGCAGTACGGGACAGGGGTTTTCACCCCTCCACTTT
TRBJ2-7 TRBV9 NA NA CASSAPGYEQYF TGTGCCAGCAGCGCCCCCGGTTACGAGCAGTACTTC
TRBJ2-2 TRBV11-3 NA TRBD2 CASSQPGLAGNTGELFF TGTGCCAGCAGCCAACCAGGACTAGCGGGGAACACCGGGGAGCTGTTTTTT
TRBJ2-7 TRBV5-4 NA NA CASSFGLLSSYEQYF TGTGCCAGCAGCTTCGGACTGTTGAGCTCCTACGAGCAGTACTTC
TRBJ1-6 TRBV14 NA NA CASSHYFSNSPLHF TGTGCCAGCAGCCATTATTTTTCTAATTCACCCCTCCACTTT
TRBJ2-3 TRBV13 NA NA CASEDSNTDTQYF TGTGCCAGCGAGGACTCGAATACAGATACGCAGTATTTT
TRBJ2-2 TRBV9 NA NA CASSRRTNTGELFF TGTGCCAGCTCTAGACGGACGAACACCGGGGAGCTGTTTTTT
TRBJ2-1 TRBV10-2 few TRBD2 CASKASGDEQFF TGCGCCAGCAAGGCTAGCGGGGATGAGCAGTTCTTC
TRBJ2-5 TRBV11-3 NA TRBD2 CASSSLAVGAQYF TGTGCCAGCAGCTCCCTAGCGGTCGGGGCCCAGTACTTC
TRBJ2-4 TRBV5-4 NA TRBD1 CASSLGGQQNIQYF TGTGCCAGCAGCTTGGGGGGACAGCAAAACATTCAGTACTTC
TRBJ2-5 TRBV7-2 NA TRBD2 CASSSSGGVQETQYF TGTGCCAGCAGTTCTAGCGGGGGGGTCCAAGAGACCCAGTACTTC
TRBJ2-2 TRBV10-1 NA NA CASSPRSGGELFF TGCGCCAGCAGCCCTAGATCCGGCGGGGAGCTGTTTTTT
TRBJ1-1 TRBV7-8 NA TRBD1 CASSPLSRTGPMNTEAFF TGTGCCAGCAGCCCCCTCTCCCGGACAGGGCCCATGAACACTGAAGCTTTCTTT
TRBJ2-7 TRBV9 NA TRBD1 CASSVETGGIYEQYF TGTGCCAGCAGCGTAGAGACAGGGGGCATATACGAGCAGTACTTC
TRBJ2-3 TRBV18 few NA CASSPGRSTDTQYF TGTGCCAGCTCACCGGGCCGGAGCACAGATACGCAGTATTTT
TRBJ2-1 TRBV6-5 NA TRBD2 CASSRTSGWNEQFF TGTGCCAGCAGTAGGACTAGCGGATGGAATGAGCAGTTCTTC
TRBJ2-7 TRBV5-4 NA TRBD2 CASSWGGASYEQYF TGTGCCAGCAGCTGGGGGGGTGCCTCCTACGAGCAGTACTTC
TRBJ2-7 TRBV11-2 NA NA CASSLYKGISYEQYF TGTGCCAGCAGCTTATATAAGGGGATCTCCTACGAGCAGTACTTC
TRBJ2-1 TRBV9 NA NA CASSVQGGRGNEQFF TGTGCCAGCAGCGTACAGGGGGGCAGGGGAAATGAGCAGTTCTTC
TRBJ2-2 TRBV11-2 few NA CASRGLFANTGELFF TGTGCCAGCAGGGGGCTGTTCGCGAACACCGGGGAGCTGTTTTTT
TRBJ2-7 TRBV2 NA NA CASGGSPYEQYF TGTGCCAGCGGGGGGTCGCCCTACGAGCAGTACTTC
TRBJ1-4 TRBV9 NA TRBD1 CASSVSGQGEKLFF TGTGCCAGCAGCGTATCGGGACAGGGTGAAAAACTGTTTTTT
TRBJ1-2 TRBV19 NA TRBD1 CATRQGARGYTF TGTGCCACCAGACAGGGCGCAAGGGGCTACACCTTC
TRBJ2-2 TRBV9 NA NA CASSVERPGELFF TGTGCCAGCAGCGTAGAGCGTCCCGGGGAGCTGTTTTTT
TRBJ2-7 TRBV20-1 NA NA CSASRSGQSYEQYF TGCAGTGCTAGTCGCAGCGGGCAATCCTACGAGCAGTACTTC